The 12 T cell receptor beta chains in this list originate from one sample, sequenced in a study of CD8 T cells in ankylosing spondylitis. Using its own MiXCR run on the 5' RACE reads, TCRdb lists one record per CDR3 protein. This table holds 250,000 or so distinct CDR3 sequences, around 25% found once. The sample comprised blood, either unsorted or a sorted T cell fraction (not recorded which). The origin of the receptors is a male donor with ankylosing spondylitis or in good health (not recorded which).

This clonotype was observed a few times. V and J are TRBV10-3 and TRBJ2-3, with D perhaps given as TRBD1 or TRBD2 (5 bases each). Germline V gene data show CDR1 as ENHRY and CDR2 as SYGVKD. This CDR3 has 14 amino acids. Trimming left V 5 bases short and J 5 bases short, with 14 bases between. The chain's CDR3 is CAISHQGRKDTQYF. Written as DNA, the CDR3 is TGTGCCATCAGTCACCAGGGACGGAAAGATACGCAGTATTTT.

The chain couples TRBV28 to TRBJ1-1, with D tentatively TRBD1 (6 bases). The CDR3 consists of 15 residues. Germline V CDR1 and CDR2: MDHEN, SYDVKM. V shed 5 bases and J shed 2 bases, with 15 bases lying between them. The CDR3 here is CASSQRGVPNTEAFF. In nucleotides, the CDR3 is TGTGCCAGCAGTCAAAGGGGGGTCCCAAACACTGAAGCTTTCTTT.

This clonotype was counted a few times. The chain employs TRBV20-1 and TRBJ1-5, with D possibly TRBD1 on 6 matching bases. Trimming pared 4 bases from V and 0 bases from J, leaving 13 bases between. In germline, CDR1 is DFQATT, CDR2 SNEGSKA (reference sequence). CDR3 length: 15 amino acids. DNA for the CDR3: TGCAGTGCTACCCCAACAGGGAATAGCAATCAGCCCCAGCATTTT. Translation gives CSATPTGNSNQPQHF.

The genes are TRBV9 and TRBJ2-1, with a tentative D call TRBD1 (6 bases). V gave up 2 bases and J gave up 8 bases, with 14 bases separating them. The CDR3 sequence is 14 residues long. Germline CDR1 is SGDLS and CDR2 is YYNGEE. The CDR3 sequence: CASSVRTVPDEQFF. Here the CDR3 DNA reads TGTGCCAGCAGCGTTAGGACAGTCCCGGATGAGCAGTTCTTC. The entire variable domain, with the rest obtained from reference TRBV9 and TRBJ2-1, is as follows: DSGVTQTPKHLITATGQRVTLRCSPRSGDLSVYWYQQSLDQGLQFLIQYYNGEERAKGNILERFSAQQFPDLHSELNLSSLELGDSALYFCASSVRTVPDEQFFGPGTRLTVL.

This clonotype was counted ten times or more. The CDR3 coding sequence is TGTGCCAGCAGACCATCCCTCAACTATGGCTACACCTTC. Amino acids: CASRPSLNYGYTF. This chain uses TRBV12-3 or TRBV12-4 with TRBJ1-2; no definite D call. V was clipped by 6 bases and J by 2 bases, with 10 bases between them. The CDR3 length is 13 residues.

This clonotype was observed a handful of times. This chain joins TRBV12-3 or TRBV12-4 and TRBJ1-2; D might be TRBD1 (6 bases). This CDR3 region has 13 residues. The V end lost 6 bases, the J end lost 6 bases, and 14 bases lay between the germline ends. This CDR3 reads CASSPPHRDGYTF. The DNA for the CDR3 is TGTGCCAGCAGCCCTCCGCACAGGGATGGCTACACCTTC.

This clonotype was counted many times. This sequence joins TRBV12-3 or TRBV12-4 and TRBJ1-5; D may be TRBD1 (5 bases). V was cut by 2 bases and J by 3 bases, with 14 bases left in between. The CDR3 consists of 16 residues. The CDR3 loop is CASSLRGGTHNQPQHF. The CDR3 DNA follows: TGTGCCAGCAGTTTAAGGGGCGGCACCCACAATCAGCCCCAGCATTTT.

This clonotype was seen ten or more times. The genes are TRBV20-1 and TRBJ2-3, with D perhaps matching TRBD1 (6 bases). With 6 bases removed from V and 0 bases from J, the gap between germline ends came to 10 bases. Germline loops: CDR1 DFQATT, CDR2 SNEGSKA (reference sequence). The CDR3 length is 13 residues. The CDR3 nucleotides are TGCAGTGCCCCTGGACAGAGCACAGATACGCAGTATTTT. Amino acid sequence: CSAPGQSTDTQYF.

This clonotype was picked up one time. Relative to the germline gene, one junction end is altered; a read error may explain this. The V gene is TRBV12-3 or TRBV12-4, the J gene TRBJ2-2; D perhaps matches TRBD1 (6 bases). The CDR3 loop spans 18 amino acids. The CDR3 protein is CAISPVNPGQPNTGELFF. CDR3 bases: TGTGCCATCAGTCCCGTGAACCCGGGACAACCGAACACCGGGGAGCTGTTTTTT.

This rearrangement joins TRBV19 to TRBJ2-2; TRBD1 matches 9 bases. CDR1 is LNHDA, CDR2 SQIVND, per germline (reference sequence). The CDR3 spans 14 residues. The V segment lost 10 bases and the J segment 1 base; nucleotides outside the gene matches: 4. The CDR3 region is CATQGQGNTGELFF. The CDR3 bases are TGTGCCACCCAGGGACAGGGGAACACCGGGGAGCTGTTTTTT.

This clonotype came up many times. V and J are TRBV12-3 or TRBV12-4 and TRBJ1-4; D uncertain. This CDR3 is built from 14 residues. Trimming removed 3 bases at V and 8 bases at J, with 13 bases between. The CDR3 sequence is CASSLQTPPEKLFF. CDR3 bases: TGTGCCAGCAGTTTGCAGACGCCCCCGGAAAAACTGTTTTTT.

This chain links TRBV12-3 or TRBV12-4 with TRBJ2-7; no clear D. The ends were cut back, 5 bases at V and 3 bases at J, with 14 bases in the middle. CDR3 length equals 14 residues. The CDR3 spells CASSSTPKNYEQYF. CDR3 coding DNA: TGTGCCAGCAGTAGCACCCCCAAAAACTACGAGCAGTACTTC.